This TCR beta chain derives from a study of CDR3 diversity in severe acne (dated by TCRdb to between 2018 and 2021). Trimming removed 6 bases from V and 6 bases from J; the gene matches leave 24 bases unexplained. The CDR3 holds 21 amino acids from the cysteine to the phenylalanine. Solely the CDR3 DNA is kept, with 63 bases framed from the first base. The table lists this clonotype with a few counts. Its antigen target is currently unknown. No base quality values were provided; no much bigger clone lies one nucleotide off. Libraries came from PCR. Instrument used: Illumina HiSeq 2000. TCRdb reprocessing: public reads trimmed at Q25 with fastp, clones called with MiXCR, in-frame beta chains kept. All rows with the same CDR3 protein become a single entry with the most common DNA and genes. This sample holds tens of thousands of distinct CDR3 sequences; around 50% were observed only once. The ten largest clones add up to roughly 10% of the sample.

The source of this sequence is a male donor with severe acne vulgaris. Material for sequencing was blood. The chain joins TRBV12-3 or TRBV12-4 to TRBJ1-4; 11 central bases correspond to TRBD1. The CDR3 protein sequence reads: CASSVSPLGFGQGADYEKLFF. The DNA reads as follows: TGTGCCAGCAGCGTCTCTCCTCTGGGTTTCGGACAGGGGGCGGATTATGAAAAACTGTTTTTT.